A selection of T cell receptor beta chains follows, all from one sample in a study of T cell responses to AZD1222 COVID-19 vaccine. Produced via immunoSEQ multiplex PCR; TCRdb's table is partial and in-frame only. Here the sample spans fewer than 110,000 clones, about nine tenths being singletons. The sample in question was peripheral blood, obtained on day 0 of AZD1222 vaccination. The receptors shown here come from an adult in good health. Both conserved end residues are part of each CDR3. The order of the fields is V gene, D gene, clone size, J gene, CDR3 length, CDR3 protein. A D gene is named only where the DNA matches it firmly. Where a row states a size, it is once, few, many or the class of an expanded clone; other rows omit it.

>TRBV11-3|NA|NA|TRBJ2-3|15
CASSPGGSRTDTQYF
>TRBV6-1|NA|NA|TRBJ2-7|16
CASSGVVAGFSYEQYF
>TRBV27|NA|NA|TRBJ1-2|15
CASSLSRVSWDGYTF
>TRBV7-2|NA|NA|TRBJ1-3|13
CASSPVGGNTIYF
>TRBV11-3|TRBD1|NA|TRBJ1-2|15
CASSFSGTANYGYTF
>TRBV7-2|TRBD1|NA|TRBJ1-5|14
CASSSTGGNQPQHF
>TRBV6-5|NA|NA|TRBJ1-4|12
CAVGRDREKLFF
>TRBV6-5|TRBD1|NA|TRBJ1-1|13
CASSRDSNTEAFF
>TRBV3-1/TRBV3-2|NA|NA|TRBJ1-1|15
CASSHPRHPNTEAFF
>TRBV30|NA|NA|TRBJ1-2|12
CAWRLTDYGYTF
>TRBV5-1|NA|NA|TRBJ1-2|14
CASSLEPGGDGYTF
>TRBV30|NA|NA|TRBJ1-2|14
CAWRWRSPNYGYTF
>TRBV2|TRBD1|NA|TRBJ1-1|13
CASRDRGPTEAFF
>TRBV27|TRBD1|medium-sized|TRBJ1-1|15
CASSPPTGAEAEAFF
>TRBV27|NA|NA|TRBJ1-1|13
CASCLVPGGDAFF
>TRBV27|TRBD1|NA|TRBJ2-1|14
CASSRQGPYNEQFF
>TRBV12-2|NA|NA|TRBJ2-7|19
CASRSGTSGGDRSSYEQYF
>TRBV6-5|NA|NA|TRBJ1-5|15
CASSPIQGSNQPQHF
>TRBV21-1|NA|NA|TRBJ2-7|15
CASSKFQDSSYEQYF
>TRBV27|NA|NA|TRBJ1-6|15
CASRISGSYNSPLHF
>TRBV9|NA|NA|TRBJ1-1|15
CASSVDGALNTEAFF
>TRBV19|NA|NA|TRBJ1-1|15
CASHPSRGRDTEAFF
>TRBV19|NA|NA|TRBJ1-5|13
CASQQGGDQPQHF
>TRBV3-1/TRBV3-2|TRBD2|few|TRBJ2-7|15
CASSQGLAASYEQYF
>TRBV11-2|NA|NA|TRBJ2-1|13
CASSLDVPDEQFF
>TRBV5-5|TRBD1|NA|TRBJ2-2|15
CASSPKGQDTGELFF
>TRBV29-1|TRBD1|NA|TRBJ1-4|15
CSVHPSGGGGEKLFF
>TRBV28|NA|NA|TRBJ1-5|13
CASTLEANQPQHF
>TRBV2|NA|NA|TRBJ1-6|13
CASTYGTPGPLHF
>TRBV5-1|TRBD1|NA|TRBJ1-4|18
CASSLGLGQDYINEKLFF
>TRBV28|NA|NA|TRBJ1-1|15
CASSPPSGENTEAFF
>TRBV4-1|TRBD1|NA|TRBJ1-2|16
CASTPYSWTGDYGYTF
>TRBV6-2/TRBV6-3|NA|NA|TRBJ1-2|14
CASSYRAMNYGYTF
>TRBV27|NA|NA|TRBJ1-2|21
CASSFSSNLGQGTQANYGYTF
>TRBV28|NA|NA|TRBJ2-3|13
CASTGVETDTQYF
>TRBV28|TRBD1|NA|TRBJ2-7|13
CASRSTGAYEQYF